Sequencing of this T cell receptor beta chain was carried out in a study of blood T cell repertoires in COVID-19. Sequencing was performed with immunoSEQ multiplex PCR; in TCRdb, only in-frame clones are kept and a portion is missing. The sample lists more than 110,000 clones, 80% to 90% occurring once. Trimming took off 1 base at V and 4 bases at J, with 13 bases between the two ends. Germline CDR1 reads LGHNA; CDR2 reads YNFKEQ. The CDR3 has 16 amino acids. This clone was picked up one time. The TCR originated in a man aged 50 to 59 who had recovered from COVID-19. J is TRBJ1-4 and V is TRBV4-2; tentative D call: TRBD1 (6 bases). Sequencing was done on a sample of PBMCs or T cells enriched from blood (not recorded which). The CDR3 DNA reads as TGTGCCAGCAGCCAAGTGCGAGGGGGAAATAATGAAAAACTGTTTTTT. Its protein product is CASSQVRGGNNEKLFF.